Sequencing of this T cell receptor beta chain was carried out in a study of CD8 T cells in ankylosing spondylitis. CDR1 and CDR2 (germline): KGHDR, SFDVKD. The CDR3 sequence is 14 residues long. Trimming at V came to 3 bases and at J to 4 bases, leaving 2 bases not matched to a gene. Comment on this clonotype: Its antigen remains unknown.

Findings and limits, study-wide: Characteristic, it appeared, of ankylosing spondylitis blood was a TCR beta motif of about eight highly homologous variants. The disease-linked clones had a CD8+ phenotype and low blood frequencies. Researchers reportedly found disease-linked clones significantly enriched in matched ankylosing spondylitis synovial fluid.

Making use of molecular barcodes, quantitative 5'-RACE generated TCR beta libraries. One entry per CDR3 protein, called by TCRdb with MiXCR from the 5' RACE reads. The table has 50,000 to 70,000 distinct CDR3 sequences, about 6% seen once. The genes are TRBV24-1 and TRBJ1-2; 9 bases match TRBD1. This TCR was recovered from a male donor with ankylosing spondylitis. The sample comprised synovial fluid, either unsorted or a sorted T cell fraction (not recorded which). CDR3 residues: CATSDPGQGYGYTF. DNA of the CDR3: TGTGCCACCAGTGATCCGGGACAGGGCTATGGCTACACCTTC.